This is a list of T cell receptor beta chains from one sample in a study of monozygotic twins with inflammatory bowel disease. Reprocessing the 5' RACE reads, TCRdb reports a single entry for every CDR3 protein and omits DNA. In total, the table holds 330,000 or so distinct CDR3 sequences. Input material: blood. The receptors here all came from a human donor with ulcerative colitis or Crohn's disease, or a healthy co-twin of an affected twin (not recorded which). CDR3s include the opening cysteine and the closing phenylalanine or tryptophan.

>TRBV29-1|TRBJ2-4|15
CSVPGQGSAKNIQYF
>TRBV4-1|TRBJ2-7|14
CASAGNRYSYEQYF
>TRBV29-1|TRBJ2-1|13
CSVPSGPYNEQFF
>TRBV25-1|TRBJ2-2|13
CAVGRDLTGELFF
>TRBV20-1|TRBJ2-5|12
CSAREHGEAQYF
>TRBV6-6|TRBJ1-1|12
CASSYRVTEAFF
>TRBV12-3/TRBV12-4|TRBJ2-7|16
CASSNPTGDRVTEQYF
>TRBV21-1|TRBJ2-7|15
CASSTDYRGQGRQYF
>TRBV19|TRBJ1-1|15
CASSPLRRMNTEAFF
>TRBV6-4|TRBJ2-1|17
CASSDSGWGPSYNEQFF
>TRBV12-3/TRBV12-4|TRBJ1-5|12
CASSLRLEPQHF
>TRBV20-1|TRBJ1-1|14
CSATQVRMNTEAFF
>TRBV12-3/TRBV12-4|TRBJ2-1|13
CASTMGQPNEQFF
>TRBV11-2|TRBJ2-1|12
CASSLNRNEQFF
>TRBV4-2|TRBJ2-7|15
CASSQEPGLAAEQYF
>TRBV30|TRBJ2-7|13
CAWSVQGVGVGYF
>TRBV6-1|TRBJ2-1|14
CASGSGQSYNEQFF
>TRBV12-3/TRBV12-4|TRBJ1-3|17
CASSFTVGGLVGNTIYF
>TRBV7-9|TRBJ2-7|14
CASSANRVVYEQYF
>TRBV3-1|TRBJ1-3|14
CASSREYSGNTIYF
>TRBV7-9|TRBJ2-3|17
CASSPRPKGGSTDTQYF
>TRBV6-4|TRBJ2-3|16
CASSEIGGRGTDTQYF
>TRBV28|TRBJ2-3|16
CASSLGLAGDTDTQYF
>TRBV12-3/TRBV12-4|TRBJ2-1|14
CASTWEGAYNEQFF
>TRBV18|TRBJ2-5|12
CASSPTRETQYF
>TRBV12-3/TRBV12-4|TRBJ1-1|13
CASSLVWNTEAFF
>TRBV12-5|TRBJ1-3|14
CASGLSAKGNTIYF
>TRBV14|TRBJ2-5|13
CASSQGAQETQYF
>TRBV19|TRBJ2-3|13
CASRDPLDDTQYF
>TRBV7-3|TRBJ2-7|15
CASSLGPSGTYEQYF